These 6 T cell receptor beta chains were sequenced from one sample in a study of long-term antiretroviral therapy in people with HIV. The assay, immunoSEQ v3.0, was run at survey level. Clones were read by immunoSEQ multiplex PCR, and TCRdb kept only the in-frame ones, dropping some. The data hold around 35,000 clones, with around 72% observed a single time. Source: unsorted PBMCs, taken 3.1 years after starting antiretroviral therapy. These receptors came from a woman in her forties or fifties with HIV.

The chain joins TRBV7-9 to TRBJ2-4; D ambiguous. With 4 bases removed from V and 0 bases from J, the gap between germline ends came to 10 bases. Germline CDR1 is SEHNR and CDR2 is FQNEAQ (reference sequence). The CDR3 has 15 amino acids. Here the CDR3 reads CASSSGDLAKNIQYF. DNA for the CDR3: TGTGCCAGCAGCTCAGGAGACCTAGCCAAAAACATTCAGTACTTC.

The V gene is TRBV19, the J gene TRBJ2-2, with D uncertain. This CDR3 comprises 15 residues. V was pared by 11 bases and J by 0 bases, with 16 bases between. Germline CDR1 LNHDA, CDR2 SQIVND (reference sequence). CDR3 in DNA: TGTGCCTGCAAGCCAGAACCAACGAACACCGGGGAGCTGTTTTTT. Translated, it gives CACKPEPTNTGELFF.

This clone was detected only a few times. V is TRBV2 and J is TRBJ1-5; 9 bases match TRBD1. Unmatched junction bases numbered 8, after V lost 4 bases and J lost 7 bases. Germline-derived CDR1 and CDR2 are SNHLY and FYNNEI. The CDR3 covers 15 residues. CDR3 loop: CASSVWGQGSQPQHF. The CDR3 DNA is TGTGCCAGCAGTGTCTGGGGACAGGGTAGCCAGCCCCAGCATTTT.

V usage is TRBV14 and J usage is TRBJ1-2; the D is unclear. The germline V and J ends were trimmed by 1 base and 8 bases, with 17 bases remaining between them. Germline V gene lookup returns CDR1 SGHDN and CDR2 FVKESK. The CDR3 is made up of 15 amino acids. The DNA for the CDR3 is TGTGCCAGCAGCCAAGTCGCCGGATTCGTAGGAGGCTACACCTTC. Translated: CASSQVAGFVGGYTF.

V is TRBV9 and J is TRBJ2-5; D may be TRBD1 (6 bases). The CDR3 extends over 14 amino acids. The germline V and J ends were trimmed by 0 bases and 5 bases, with 11 bases remaining between them. Germline CDR1 is SGDLS and CDR2 is YYNGEE. CDR3 amino acids: CASSVATGGETQYF. The CDR3 DNA follows: TGTGCCAGCAGCGTAGCGACAGGTGGGGAGACCCAGTACTTC.

This rearrangement joins TRBV9 to TRBJ2-1, with D possibly being TRBD1 or TRBD2 (5 bases each). Germline CDR1 is SGDLS and CDR2 is YYNGEE. There are 15 residues in the CDR3. Between the trimmed V and J ends, which lost 2 bases and 2 bases, there was a span of 11 bases. The CDR3 sequence is CASSVGDGAYNEQFF. Written as DNA, the CDR3 is TGTGCCAGCAGCGTCGGGGACGGAGCCTACAATGAGCAGTTCTTC. The whole variable domain, filled in from reference TRBV9 and TRBJ2-1, reads DSGVTQTPKHLITATGQRVTLRCSPRSGDLSVYWYQQSLDQGLQFLIQYYNGEERAKGNILERFSAQQFPDLHSELNLSSLELGDSALYFCASSVGDGAYNEQFFGPGTRLTVL.